A single sample gave rise to the 25 T cell receptor beta chains below, sequenced in a study of T-cell reconstitution after alpha-beta-depleted transplantation in children. Preparation of the TCRbeta library involved a method that used unique molecular identifiers. TCRdb itself ran the PCR reads through MiXCR, one entry per CDR3 protein. The table records approximately 240,000 distinct CDR3 sequences, about a tenth of them present only once. Sequencing was performed on PBMCs from the stem cell graft donor, taken from the stem cell graft. Receptors were obtained from a human donor who donated a stem cell graft to a child with acute lymphoblastic leukemia.

Ten or more counts support this clonotype. The chain recombines TRBV5-1 with TRBJ2-3; D tentatively reads TRBD1 or TRBD2 (6 bases each). Deletions cut 2 bases from V and 0 bases from J, with 10 bases between. This CDR3 has 15 residues. Germline loops: CDR1 SGHRS, CDR2 YFSETQ. The CDR3 DNA sequence: TGCGCCAGCAGCTTCGGGGGCTTTAGCACAGATACGCAGTATTTT. Protein sequence: CASSFGGFSTDTQYF.

This clonotype was observed many times. J is TRBJ2-7 and V is TRBV29-1; D may be TRBD2 (5 bases). The CDR3 spans 13 residues. The germline CDR1 and CDR2 sequences are SQVTM and ANQGSEA. Trimming cost V 1 base and J 7 bases, with 14 bases left between them. The CDR3 sequence is CSVEGLALREQYF. The DNA of the CDR3 is TGCAGCGTTGAAGGTCTAGCACTGAGGGAGCAGTACTTC.

In its sample, this clonotype was seen a few times. This chain joins TRBV5-1 and TRBJ2-3; 7 bases match TRBD2. The CDR3 runs to 17 residues. J lost 0 bases, V lost 0 bases, and 7 bases had no gene match. Per the germline V gene, CDR1 is SGHRS and CDR2 is YFSETQ. The CDR3 DNA follows: TGCGCCAGCAGCTTGGCCCGGGCGGGGGATAGCACAGATACGCAGTATTTT. It yields the protein CASSLARAGDSTDTQYF.

A few counts support this clonotype. V and J are TRBV4-3 and TRBJ1-2, with D tentatively TRBD1 (5 bases). The germline V gene has CDR1 LGHNA and CDR2 YSLEER. The V end lost 0 bases, the J end lost 5 bases, and 16 bases lay between the germline ends. This CDR3 has 16 amino acids. CDR3 sequence (DNA): TGCGCCAGCAGCCAAGATCCCGCAAGGGGCCTATATGGCTACACCTTC. It codes for CASSQDPARGLYGYTF.

This clonotype occurred a few times. The CDR3 DNA reads TGTGCCAGCAGCCAAAAAGCGGGGGGACCCTACAATGAGCAGTTCTTC. Translated, it gives CASSQKAGGPYNEQFF. V is TRBV14 and J is TRBJ2-1, with TRBD2 identical over 9 bases. Germline CDR1 and CDR2: SGHDN and FVKESK. CDR3 size: 16 residues. The junction had 4 bases not matched to a gene; V was cut back by 2 bases and J by 2 bases. Combining the CDR3 with reference TRBV14 and TRBJ2-1 gives the whole variable domain EAGVTQFPSHSVIEKGQTVTLRCDPISGHDNLYWYRRVMGKEIKFLLHFVKESKQDESGMPNNRFLAERTGGTYSTLKVQPAELEDSGVYFCASSQKAGGPYNEQFFGPGTRLTVL.

The chain combines TRBV4-1 with TRBJ1-6, with D possibly TRBD1 on 5 matching bases. Germline CDR1 and CDR2: MGHRA and YSYEKL. This CDR3 comprises 17 residues. The V end was cut by 3 bases, the J end by 0 bases, with 12 bases between. The CDR3, as DNA: TGCGCCAGCAGCCAGAGACAGTCGAGCTCCTATAATTCACCCCTCCACTTT. Translated, it gives CASSQRQSSSYNSPLHF.

This clonotype was detected ten times or more. The CDR3 here is CASSYLTGANNEQFF. CDR3 bases: TGCGCCAGCAGCTACCTGACAGGGGCAAACAATGAGCAGTTCTTC. The rearrangement uses TRBV5-1 and TRBJ2-1; 8 bases are shared with TRBD1. CDR1 and CDR2 from the germline V gene are SGHRS and YFSETQ. Trimming at V came to 3 bases and at J to 5 bases, leaving 7 bases not matched to a gene. The CDR3 runs 15 residues.

The chain is built from TRBV7-3 and TRBJ1-1, with D unclear. This CDR3 spans 20 amino acids. Deletions cut 1 base from V and 2 bases from J, with 26 bases between. Germline V gene data show CDR1 as SGHTA and CDR2 as FQGTGA. The CDR3 nucleotides read TGTGCCAGCAGCTTAAAACTCGGCGGGATCCGGGTGGGAAGAAACACTGAAGCTTTCTTT. It codes for CASSLKLGGIRVGRNTEAFF.

The chain links TRBV5-1 to TRBJ1-2, with D perhaps TRBD1 (5 bases). The CDR3 totals 15 residues. Per germline, CDR1 SGHRS and CDR2 YFSETQ. The V and J ends lost 0 bases and 4 bases respectively, with 13 bases between them. The CDR3, as DNA: TGCGCCAGCAGCTTGGAATCGGGGGGTAGCTATGGCTACACCTTC. Its translation is CASSLESGGSYGYTF.

This clonotype was counted only a few times. The CDR3 spells CASSSPGQGRYGYTF. CDR3 sequence (DNA): TGTGCCAGCAGCTCACCGGGACAGGGTCGCTATGGCTACACCTTC. The rearrangement uses TRBV7-6 and TRBJ1-2; 9 nucleotides line up with TRBD1. This CDR3 is built from 15 residues. The junction had 7 bases not matched to a gene; V was cut back by 4 bases and J by 4 bases. Germline CDR1 reads SGHVS; CDR2 reads FNYEAQ.

This clonotype was observed many times. This chain links TRBV5-1 with TRBJ2-1, with 10 bases identical to TRBD2. V lost 0 bases and J lost 6; bases outside the gene matches: 0. Germline lookup yields CDR1 SGHRS and CDR2 YFSETQ. The CDR3 spans 14 residues. Here the CDR3 DNA reads TGCGCCAGCAGCTTGGGGACTAGCGGCAATGAGCAGTTCTTC. Protein product: CASSLGTSGNEQFF.

The CDR3 spells CASGSYHQGGDNQPQHF. The CDR3 bases are TGTGCCAGCGGCTCTTATCACCAAGGGGGGGACAATCAGCCCCAGCATTTT. The rearrangement links TRBV4-2 to TRBJ1-5, with D tentatively TRBD1 (6 bases). V was trimmed by 8 bases and J by 3 bases, leaving 23 bases between them. The CDR3 spans 17 residues. Germline values: CDR1 LGHNA, CDR2 YNFKEQ.

This clonotype was picked up many times. J is TRBJ2-3 and V is TRBV4-1; 10 positions agree with TRBD2. The length of the CDR3 is 16 residues. Germline V CDR1 and CDR2: MGHRA, YSYEKL. V shed 4 bases, J shed 3 bases, and the junction held 7 bases outside the gene matches. Here the CDR3 reads CASSLGASGGTDTQYF. The CDR3 DNA sequence: TGCGCCAGCAGCCTCGGGGCTAGCGGGGGTACAGATACGCAGTATTTT.

This clonotype came up once. This rearrangement joins TRBV4-2 to TRBJ2-5, with TRBD2 matching over 9 bases. This CDR3 spans 14 amino acids. Germline loops: CDR1 LGHNA, CDR2 YNFKEQ. Trimming removed 1 base from V and 7 bases from J; junction bases left unmatched: 4. The CDR3 sequence: CASSQASGVPTQYF. The DNA for the CDR3 is TGTGCCAGCAGCCAAGCTAGCGGGGTGCCGACCCAGTACTTC.

The chain recombines TRBV20-1 with TRBJ2-7, with 7 nucleotides matching TRBD1. CDR3 length: 12 amino acids. CDR1 is DFQATT, CDR2 SNEGSKA, per germline (reference sequence). Unmatched junction bases numbered 6, after V lost 6 bases and J lost 4 bases. DNA of the CDR3: TGCAGTGCCCCAGGGGGTTATTACGAGCAGTACTTC. Its protein product is CSAPGGYYEQYF.

This clonotype appeared many times. The chain couples TRBV14 to TRBJ2-3; D might be TRBD1 or TRBD2, each matching 6 bases. Trimming stripped 5 bases from V and 0 bases from J, with 15 bases between. The CDR3 contains 16 residues. The germline V gene has CDR1 SGHDN and CDR2 FVKESK. For the CDR3, the DNA is TGTGCCAGCAGCGCACCATGGGGGGCGAGCACAGATACGCAGTATTTT. Residues: CASSAPWGASTDTQYF.

The chain couples TRBV12-5 to TRBJ2-3; D unclear. From germline, CDR1 is LGHNT and CDR2 FRNRAP. The CDR3 is 9 amino acids. Deletions cut 4 bases from V and 11 bases from J, with 4 bases between. This chain's CDR3 is CASGSEQYF. The CDR3 bases are TGTGCTAGTGGTTCCGAGCAGTATTTT.

This clonotype was seen repeatedly, ten times or more. V is TRBV5-1 and J is TRBJ1-3; D ambiguous. Germline V gene sequence: CDR1 SGHRS, CDR2 YFSETQ. The CDR3 covers 15 residues. V lost 1 base and J lost 1, with 9 bases in between. CDR3 region: CASSLYLDSGNTIYF. CDR3 nucleotides: TGCGCCAGCAGCTTGTATCTCGATTCTGGAAACACCATATATTTT.

The sample holds many counts of this clonotype. This chain uses TRBV6-1 with TRBJ2-7, with TRBD2 matching over 13 bases. With V trimmed by 5 bases and J by 3 bases, 1 base remained unmatched. Per germline, CDR1 MNHNS and CDR2 SASEGT. The CDR3 covers 14 residues. The DNA of the CDR3 is TGTGCCAGCAGTAGACTAGCGGGGGGCTACGAGCAGTACTTC. This sequence encodes CASSRLAGGYEQYF.

V and J are TRBV29-1 and TRBJ2-7, with unresolved D. Trimming removed 5 bases at V and 6 bases at J, with 11 bases between. Germline-derived CDR1 and CDR2 are SQVTM and ANQGSEA. CDR3 size: 11 residues. CDR3 in amino acids: CSVRRASEQYF. CDR3 bases: TGCAGCGTTCGCCGAGCGAGCGAGCAGTACTTC.

This clonotype was detected a few times. The chain recombines TRBV6-5 with TRBJ2-2; TRBD2 matches at 7 bases. Germline V gene lookup returns CDR1 MNHEY and CDR2 SVGAGI. The CDR3 runs to 15 residues. V shed 4 bases and J 5 bases; nucleotides not matched to a gene: 7. CDR3 sequence reads: CASSWGGRGTGELFF. The CDR3 region has the DNA TGTGCCAGCAGTTGGGGGGGACGGGGAACCGGGGAGCTGTTTTTT.

This clonotype was observed a handful of times. The J gene is TRBJ2-1, the V gene TRBV6-2 or TRBV6-3; 11 bases map to TRBD1. CDR3 length: 16 residues. Germline V CDR1 and CDR2: MNHEY, SVGEGT. The J segment lost 3 bases and the V segment lost 10 bases, leaving 11 bases of the junction unmatched. CDR3 in DNA: TGTGCCACACAATGGCAGGACAGGGGGCTCTACAATGAGCAGTTCTTC. Translation: CATQWQDRGLYNEQFF.

This clonotype has a handful of counts. The chain is built from TRBV27 and TRBJ2-7, with TRBD1 identical over 8 bases. The CDR3 is made up of 14 amino acids. Trimming took 6 bases from V and 5 from J; bases not matched to a gene: 9. Germline CDR1 MNHEY, CDR2 SMNVEV (reference sequence). In nucleotides, the CDR3 is TGTGCCAGCAGGGAGGACAGGGTGTCCCACGAGCAGTACTTC. Translation: CASREDRVSHEQYF.

In this sample, this clonotype turned up many times. The chain employs TRBV7-2 and TRBJ1-2; D not certain. The CDR3 runs to 15 residues. Trimming removed 3 bases at V and 3 bases at J, with 14 bases between. From germline, CDR1 is SGHTA and CDR2 FQGNSA. The CDR3 nucleotides read TGTGCCAGCAGCTTTTACGGGAGATCTCACTATGGCTACACCTTC. Its translation is CASSFYGRSHYGYTF.

This clonotype occurred many times. The rearrangement links TRBV20-1 to TRBJ1-1, with TRBD1 as a possible D gene (5 bases). Germline CDR1 DFQATT, CDR2 SNEGSKA (reference sequence). The CDR3 covers 13 residues. Trimming removed 4 bases from V and 7 bases from J, with 16 bases in between. Here the CDR3 DNA reads TGCAGTGCTAAAGAAGGGGTGGATCTTGAAGCTTTCTTT. Translation: CSAKEGVDLEAFF.